This TCR beta chain came from a study of vaccination effects on CD4 cells after COVID-19 (dated by TCRdb to between 2022 and 2023). In the study overall: In the ViraFEST assay, PBMC were stimulated with viral peptide pools, and TCR sequencing was then used to find antigen-specific CD4+ T cell clonotypes based on their expansion. Post-vaccine samples across the study were collected a median of 72 days after the second dose, with a range of 14 to 241. A few million PBMC per well were cultured with 10 ug/ml peptides in IMDM containing about 5% human AB serum, about 9 IU/ml IL-2 and gentamicin. SARS-CoV-2 spike-specific CD4+ TCR repertoires were compared before and after mRNA vaccination in COVID-19 convalescent patients and in infection-naive vaccine recipients. Altogether, roughly 10 COVID-19 convalescent patients and several SARS-CoV-2-naive healthy vaccine recipients made up the full study. Cultures from other donors in the study were sequenced using the Oncomine TCR Beta short-read assay on an Illumina iSeq 100.

After around eleven days of culture, CD4+ T cells were isolated with the EasySep CD4+ T cell isolation kit. Each participant received two doses of an mRNA SARS-CoV-2 vaccine, either BNT162b2 or mRNA-1273. None of the healthy vaccine recipients had a prior SARS-CoV-2 infection, which was confirmed by nucleocapsid antibody tests that came back negative both before and after vaccination. On days 3 and 7, half of the culture medium was replaced with fresh IL-2-containing medium. Unless noted otherwise, every peptide stimulation condition was grown in triplicate wells. Using Ficoll-Paque Plus gradient centrifugation, PBMC were separated from whole blood and then either used fresh or cryopreserved at -140C. Genomic DNA was extracted from cultured CD4+ T cells with the QIAamp micro DNA kit. For CDR1 and CDR2, the germline V gene (reference sequence) lists LGHDT and YNNKEL. At the junction V is shortened by 6 bases and J by 7 bases; bases outside the gene matches: 13. Its CDR3 holds 16 amino acids, cysteine through phenylalanine. Only the CDR3 part of the read is kept: 48 bases, read in frame from the first base.

Libraries were prepared through the immunoSEQ multiplex PCR assay. DNA from the cultured and isolated CD4+ T cells underwent TCR beta CDR3 sequencing. For the original study's pipeline: Non-productive TCR sequences were removed and reads were trimmed to the CDR3 region, keeping CDR3s of at least 7 amino acids. The MANAFEST web app was used to pick out antigen-specific clonotypes by comparing their expansion in peptide wells with that in reference cultures. To count as positive, a clone had to show expansion at FDR<0.05 compared with the reference and with all other wells, an odds ratio above 5, and a frequency above 0.1% in two replicate wells. A clonotype was called cross-reactive if it was significantly expanded both in SARS-CoV-2 spike wells and in at least one common cold coronavirus spike condition. CDR3 similarity was assessed by Levenshtein distance using the stringdist R package, and unrooted trees were constructed with ape in R 3.6.1. TCRdb retrieved this table from immuneACCESS and kept in-frame rearrangements only. Not all clones are present; in checked studies, unresolved V genes account for under half, and no reason is known for the remainder. V, J and clone size are taken as reported in that table, and D and trimming were inferred from the DNA itself. This sample holds about 47,000 clones; about 70% were observed only once. The ten largest clonotypes hold around 6.7% of the sample.

As regards this clone: Its antigen specificity is not known. No base quality values were provided; no much bigger clone lies one nucleotide off.

What the study reported, not specific to this receptor: At late post-vaccination timepoints, both infection-induced and vaccine-induced clones showed marked clonal contraction, consistent with waning T cell responses. The study was limited by a small number of convalescent patients, and early post-infection timepoints were lacking. Among healthy vaccine recipients, nearly all vaccine-induced clones were SARS-CoV-2 mono-reactive, and only 1 of 255 was cross-reactive with common cold coronaviruses.

The starting material was CD4+ T cells from PBMCs cultured without peptide, obtained after COVID-19 vaccination. The TCR comes from a human donor who received a COVID-19 vaccine. Recombination joined TRBV3-1 (or the pseudogene TRBV3-2) with TRBJ2-2; a stretch of 8 junction bases matches TRBD2. The nucleotide sequence is given as TGTGCCAGCAGTGCTTCAACAGCGGGAGCCGTCGGGGAGCTGTTTTTT. Its protein is CASSASTAGAVGELFF.